The clone carrying this T cell receptor beta chain was picked up a small number of times. This specimen belongs to a study of blood T cell repertoires in COVID-19. The J segment lost 0 bases and the V segment lost 4 bases, leaving 3 bases of the junction unmatched. This CDR3 contains 14 residues. CDR1 is SGHNT and CDR2 is YYREEE in the germline V gene (reference sequence). Assay: immunoSEQ multiplex PCR; the TCRdb copy retains only in-frame clones and omits some. The sample has approximately 54,000 clones; about 82% are singletons. Sequencing input: peripheral blood. This sequence was found in a human donor in a cohort sampled during active COVID-19. The rearrangement joins TRBV5-4 to TRBJ1-1; 7 positions match TRBD1. The CDR3 protein is CASSPDRMNTEAFF. For the CDR3, the DNA is TGTGCCAGCAGCCCGGACAGGATGAACACTGAAGCTTTCTTT.